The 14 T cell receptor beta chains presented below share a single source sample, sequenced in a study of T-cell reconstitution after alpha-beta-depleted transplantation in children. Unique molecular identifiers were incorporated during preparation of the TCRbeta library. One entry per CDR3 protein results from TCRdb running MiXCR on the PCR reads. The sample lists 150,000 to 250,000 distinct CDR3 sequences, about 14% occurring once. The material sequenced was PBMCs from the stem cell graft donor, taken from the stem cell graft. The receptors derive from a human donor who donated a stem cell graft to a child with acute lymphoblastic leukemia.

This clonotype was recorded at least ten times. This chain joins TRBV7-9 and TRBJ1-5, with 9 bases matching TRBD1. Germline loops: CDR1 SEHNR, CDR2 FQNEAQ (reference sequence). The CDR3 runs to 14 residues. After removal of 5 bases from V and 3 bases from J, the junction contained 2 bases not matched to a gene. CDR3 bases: TGTGCCAGCAGCCGGACAGGGGCCAATCAGCCCCAGCATTTT. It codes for CASSRTGANQPQHF.

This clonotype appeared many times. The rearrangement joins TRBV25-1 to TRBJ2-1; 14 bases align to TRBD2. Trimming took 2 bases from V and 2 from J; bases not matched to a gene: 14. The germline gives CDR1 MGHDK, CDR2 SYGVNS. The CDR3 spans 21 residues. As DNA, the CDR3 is TGTGCCAGCAGTGAAAGGGGCGGACTAGCGGGAGGTTGGTGGGCCTACAATGAGCAGTTCTTC. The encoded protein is CASSERGGLAGGWWAYNEQFF.

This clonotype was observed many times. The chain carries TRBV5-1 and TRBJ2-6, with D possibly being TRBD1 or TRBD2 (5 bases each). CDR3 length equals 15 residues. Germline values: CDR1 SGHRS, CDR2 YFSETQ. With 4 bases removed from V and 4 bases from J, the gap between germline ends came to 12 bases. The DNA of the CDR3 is TGCGCCAGCAGCCTACTAGGGGAGGGGGCCAACGTCCTGACTTTC. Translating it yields CASSLLGEGANVLTF.

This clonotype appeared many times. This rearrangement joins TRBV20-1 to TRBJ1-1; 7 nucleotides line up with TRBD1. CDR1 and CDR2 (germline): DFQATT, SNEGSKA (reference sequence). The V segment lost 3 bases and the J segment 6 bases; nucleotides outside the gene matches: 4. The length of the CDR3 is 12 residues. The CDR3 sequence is CSARTGTAEAFF. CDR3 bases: TGCAGTGCTAGGACAGGGACTGCTGAAGCTTTCTTT.

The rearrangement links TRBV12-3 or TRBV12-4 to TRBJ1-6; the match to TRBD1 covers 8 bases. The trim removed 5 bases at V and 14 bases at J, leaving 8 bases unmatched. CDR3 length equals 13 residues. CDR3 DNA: TGTGCCAGCAGTATGGGACAGGAGTCTGCCCTCCACTTT. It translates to CASSMGQESALHF.

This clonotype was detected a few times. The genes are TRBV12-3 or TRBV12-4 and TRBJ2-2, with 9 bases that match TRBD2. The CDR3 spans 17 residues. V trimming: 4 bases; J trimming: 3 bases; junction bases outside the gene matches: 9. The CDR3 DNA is TGTGCCAGCAGTTCCCCCCAGCGGGAGGAGTACACCGGGGAGCTGTTTTTT. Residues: CASSSPQREEYTGELFF.

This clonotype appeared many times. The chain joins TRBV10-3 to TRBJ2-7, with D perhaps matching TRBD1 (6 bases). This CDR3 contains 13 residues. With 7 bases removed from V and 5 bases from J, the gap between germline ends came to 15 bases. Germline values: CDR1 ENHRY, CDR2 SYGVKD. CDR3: CAITDRPTNEQYF. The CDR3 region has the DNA TGTGCCATCACCGACAGGCCCACGAACGAGCAGTACTTC.

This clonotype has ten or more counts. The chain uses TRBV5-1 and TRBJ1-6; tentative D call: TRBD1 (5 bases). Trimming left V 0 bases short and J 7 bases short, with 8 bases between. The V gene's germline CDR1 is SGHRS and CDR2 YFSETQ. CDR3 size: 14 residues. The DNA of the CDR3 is TGCGCCAGCAGCTTGGAAGGGGACAATTCACCCCTCCACTTT. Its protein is CASSLEGDNSPLHF.

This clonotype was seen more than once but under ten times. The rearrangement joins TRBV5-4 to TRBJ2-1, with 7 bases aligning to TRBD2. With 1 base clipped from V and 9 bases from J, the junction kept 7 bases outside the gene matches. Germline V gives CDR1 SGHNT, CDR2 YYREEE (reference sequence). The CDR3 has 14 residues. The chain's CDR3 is CASSLTAGEGEQFF. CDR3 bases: TGTGCCAGCAGCTTGACGGCGGGAGAAGGTGAGCAGTTCTTC.

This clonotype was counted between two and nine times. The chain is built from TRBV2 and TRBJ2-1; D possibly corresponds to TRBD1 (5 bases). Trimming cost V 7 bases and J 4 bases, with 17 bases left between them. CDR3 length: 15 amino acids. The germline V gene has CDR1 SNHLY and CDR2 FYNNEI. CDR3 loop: CASTGRGYLYNEQFF. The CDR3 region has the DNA TGTGCCAGCACCGGAAGGGGCTACTTATACAATGAGCAGTTCTTC.

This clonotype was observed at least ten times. The CDR3 nucleotides read TGTGCCATCAGGGCAGATCGCTCTGGAAACACCATATATTTT. Amino acid sequence: CAIRADRSGNTIYF. V and J are TRBV10-3 and TRBJ1-3, with D uncertain. Germline CDR1 is ENHRY and CDR2 is SYGVKD. The CDR3 consists of 14 residues. V was pared by 6 bases and J by 0 bases, with 9 bases between.

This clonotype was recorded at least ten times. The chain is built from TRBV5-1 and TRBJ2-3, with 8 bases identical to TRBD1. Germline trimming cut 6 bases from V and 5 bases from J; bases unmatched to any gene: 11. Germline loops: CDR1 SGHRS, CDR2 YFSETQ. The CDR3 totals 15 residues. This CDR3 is CASIPQGQVGDTQYF. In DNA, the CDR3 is TGCGCCAGCATCCCTCAGGGACAGGTTGGAGATACGCAGTATTTT.

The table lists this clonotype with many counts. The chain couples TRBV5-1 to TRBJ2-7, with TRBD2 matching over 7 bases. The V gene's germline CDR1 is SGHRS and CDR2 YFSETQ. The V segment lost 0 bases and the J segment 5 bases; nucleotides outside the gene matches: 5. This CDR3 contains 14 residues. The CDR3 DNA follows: TGCGCCAGCAGCTTGGATCTAGCGGTAGACGAGCAGTACTTC. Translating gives CASSLDLAVDEQYF.

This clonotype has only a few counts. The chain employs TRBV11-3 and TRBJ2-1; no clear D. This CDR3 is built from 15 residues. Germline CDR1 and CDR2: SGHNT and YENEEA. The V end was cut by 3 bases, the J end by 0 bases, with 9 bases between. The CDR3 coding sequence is TGTGCCAGCAGCTTTCGGTCCAGCTCCTACAATGAGCAGTTCTTC. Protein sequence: CASSFRSSSYNEQFF.